This T cell receptor beta chain was identified during a study of T cells after posttransplantation cyclophosphamide. V lost 0 bases, J lost 0 bases, and 7 bases lay in between. Germline V gene lookup returns CDR1 SGHDN and CDR2 FVKESK. The CDR3 spans 15 residues. Some clones are missing from TCRdb's copy, which holds only in-frame ones; the method was immunoSEQ multiplex PCR. The sample lists about 21,000 clones, nearly 99% occurring once. Study-level findings and limits: Skin or GI-infiltrating T cells shared few TRB sequences with blood. Recipient CMV seropositivity and CMV reactivation strongly tracked TRB clonality. Donor-recipient repertoire similarity was low at 1-2 months, rising over year one.

The related graft donor's blood sample was taken on the day of bone marrow donation. For this clone: Its antigen is not identified.

The genes are TRBV14 and TRBJ2-3; D perhaps matches TRBD1 (6 bases). The source of this sequence is a man aged 40-50 years in good health, CMV-negative, and a related stem cell transplant donor. The sample was naive CD8+ T cells sorted from PBMCs. CDR3 sequence (DNA): TGTGCCAGCAGCCAAGACAGGGGTAGCACAGATACGCAGTATTTT. Translated: CASSQDRGSTDTQYF.